A selection of T cell receptor beta chains follows, all from one sample in a study of human T cells and chemical hapten exposure. TCRdb itself ran the 5' RACE reads through MiXCR, one entry per CDR3 protein. This table holds under 150,000 distinct CDR3 sequences, around a fifth found once. Receptors originate from a human donor in good health. The CDR3 runs from the conserved cysteine through the conserved F or W. The order of the fields is V gene, D gene, J gene, clone size, CDR3 protein, CDR3 DNA. D genes are given only for firm matches. Clone size is not always given. Where it is, it says once, few, many or a class for expanded clones.

TRBV5-1	.	TRBJ2-3	few	CASSLAGTHTDTQYF	TGCGCCAGCAGCTTGGCCGGGACCCACACAGATACGCAGTATTTT
TRBV6-5	.	TRBJ2-3	.	CASSRATGDTQYF	TGTGCCAGCAGCCGGGCGACGGGAGATACGCAGTATTTT
TRBV27	.	TRBJ2-3	few	CASSRTGGWGTDTQYF	TGTGCCAGCAGCCGTACGGGGGGCTGGGGCACAGATACGCAGTATTTT
TRBV4-1	TRBD2	TRBJ2-1	.	CASSQRDSGSYNEQFF	TGCGCCAGCAGCCAGAGGGATAGCGGGTCCTACAATGAGCAGTTCTTC
TRBV29-1	TRBD1	TRBJ2-7	few	CSVGTGIHEQYF	TGCAGCGTTGGGACAGGAATTCACGAGCAGTACTTC
TRBV29-1	.	TRBJ2-1	.	CSVGGGPRGEFF	TGCAGCGTTGGTGGGGGCCCTCGTGGGGAGTTCTTC
TRBV18	.	TRBJ1-4	few	CASSPQDEKLFF	TGTGCCAGCTCACCGCAGGATGAAAAACTGTTTTTT
TRBV5-1	TRBD1	TRBJ2-5	.	CASTRDSQETQYF	TGCGCCAGCACCCGGGACAGCCAAGAGACCCAGTACTTC
TRBV28	.	TRBJ2-1	.	CASRAGDSGKQFF	TGTGCCAGCAGAGCGGGTGACAGCGGCAAACAGTTCTTC
TRBV28	.	TRBJ2-7	.	CASSLTRPAYEQYF	TGTGCCAGCAGTTTGACACGGCCGGCCTACGAGCAGTACTTC
TRBV20-1	TRBD1	TRBJ2-3	.	CSARDRDLVLTSSTDTQYF	TGCAGTGCCCGCGACAGGGACCTAGTCCTAACTTCTAGCACAGATACGCAGTATTTT
TRBV11-2	TRBD2	TRBJ2-5	few	CASSPLGGLAGGGETQYF	TGTGCCAGCAGCCCCCTAGGGGGACTAGCGGGAGGGGGGGAGACCCAGTACTTC
TRBV7-9	.	TRBJ1-2	.	CASSRLSTVANYGYTF	TGTGCCAGCAGCCGGTTATCGACAGTAGCTAACTATGGCTACACCTTC
TRBV6-5	.	TRBJ1-5	few	CASSRTAPGSDQPQHF	TGTGCCAGCAGTCGAACCGCTCCCGGGAGCGATCAGCCCCAGCATTTT
TRBV27	.	TRBJ2-7	few	CASTLVGPVSSYEQYF	TGTGCCAGCACTCTAGTCGGCCCGGTGAGCTCCTACGAGCAGTACTTC
TRBV15	.	TRBJ2-7	few	CATSRDWRLSYEQYF	TGTGCCACCAGCAGAGATTGGCGGCTATCCTACGAGCAGTACTTC
TRBV18	.	TRBJ1-1	.	CASSPLRENTEAFF	TGTGCCAGCTCACCCCTCCGGGAGAACACTGAAGCTTTCTTT
TRBV12-3/TRBV12-4	.	TRBJ2-1	many	CASSFGGPLRNEQFF	TGTGCCAGCAGTTTCGGCGGGCCCCTCAGGAATGAGCAGTTCTTC
TRBV7-6	.	TRBJ2-2	few	CASSPETIAGELFF	TGTGCCAGCAGCCCGGAGACTATTGCCGGGGAGCTGTTTTTT
TRBV5-8	.	TRBJ1-1	few	CASPWGSLGQSNTEAFF	TGTGCCAGCCCCTGGGGCAGTCTAGGGCAGTCTAACACTGAAGCTTTCTTT
TRBV28	.	TRBJ2-7	.	CASSSALVEQYF	TGTGCCAGCAGTTCGGCACTAGTGGAGCAGTACTTC
TRBV30	.	TRBJ1-2	few	CAWIPAGVGGYTF	TGTGCCTGGATCCCGGCAGGGGTGGGGGGCTACACCTTC
TRBV20-1	TRBD2	TRBJ2-5	few	CSASPSGREGGPQETQYF	TGCAGTGCTTCACCTAGCGGGAGGGAAGGGGGCCCCCAAGAGACCCAGTACTTC
TRBV6-2/TRBV6-3	.	TRBJ2-1	few	CASNLGWDWNEQFF	TGTGCCAGCAACTTAGGATGGGACTGGAATGAGCAGTTCTTC
TRBV6-5	TRBD1	TRBJ1-3	.	CASSYGPGGSGNTIYF	TGTGCCAGCAGTTACGGGCCAGGGGGATCTGGAAACACCATATATTTT
TRBV7-9	.	TRBJ1-5	few	CASSLGPSNQPQHF	TGTGCCAGCAGCTTAGGCCCGAGCAATCAGCCCCAGCATTTT
TRBV20-1	.	TRBJ2-3	.	CSASASRTDTQYF	TGCAGTGCTTCAGCATCTCGCACAGATACGCAGTATTTT
TRBV5-1	TRBD2	TRBJ2-7	.	CASNRGDRGSEQYF	TGCGCCAGCAACCGGGGGGACCGAGGTAGTGAGCAGTACTTC
TRBV7-9	TRBD2	TRBJ2-1	.	CASSPPIAGGPGEQFF	TGTGCCAGCAGCCCCCCGATAGCGGGAGGGCCCGGTGAGCAGTTCTTC
TRBV18	.	TRBJ1-2	few	CASSARDGPYGYTF	TGTGCCAGCTCGGCCCGGGACGGCCCCTATGGCTACACCTTC
TRBV20-1	.	TRBJ2-7	few	CSARDAERFSSYEQYF	TGCAGTGCTAGAGATGCCGAGCGATTTAGCTCCTACGAGCAGTACTTC
TRBV28	.	TRBJ2-7	.	CASSLLGPKGQYF	TGTGCCAGCAGCCTCCTAGGCCCCAAGGGGCAGTACTTC
TRBV7-2	TRBD2	TRBJ2-1	few	CASSLEGLAGAEQFF	TGTGCCAGCAGCTTGGAGGGACTAGCGGGAGCTGAGCAGTTCTTC